The 30 T cell receptor beta chains below were found in one sample sequenced in a study of Ad26.COV2.S vaccination and SARS-CoV-2 variants. Assay used: immunoSEQ multiplex PCR; TCRdb lists only in-frame clones, some missing. The data show about 680,000 clones, around 90% seen once. Sample treatment: some 19 received Ad26.COV2.S at low or high dose, single or two shots; about 5 received placebo; per-sample allocation not given. Each sample was drawn 63 days after the first injection (of vaccine or placebo). This sample comprised peripheral blood, obtained in a trial of Ad26.COV2.S vaccine versus placebo. Receptors originate from a person between 18 and 59 years old who received the Ad26.COV2.S COVID-19 vaccine or a placebo.

The rearrangement uses TRBV5-1 and TRBJ1-5; no definite D call. V lost 1 base to trimming and J lost 2 bases, with 13 bases between them. Per germline, CDR1 SGHRS and CDR2 YFSETQ. This CDR3 contains 16 residues. The CDR3 nucleotides read TGCGCCAGCAGCTTGTACCAGTCTTCAGGCAATCAGCCCCAGCATTTT. It encodes CASSLYQSSGNQPQHF.

This chain connects TRBV7-9 to TRBJ2-5; 8 bases line up with TRBD2. V was pared by 5 bases and J by 4 bases, with 6 bases of the junction left unmatched. Germline-derived CDR1 and CDR2 are SEHNR and FQNEAQ (reference sequence). This CDR3 is 14 amino acids long. The CDR3 here is CASSLLAVRETQYF. The CDR3 DNA sequence: TGTGCCAGCAGCCTACTAGCGGTCCGAGAGACCCAGTACTTC.

V and J are TRBV6-6 and TRBJ2-1, with D perhaps TRBD2 (6 bases). V lost 11 bases and J lost 1, with 12 bases in between. CDR3 length equals 13 residues. Germline-derived CDR1 and CDR2 are MNHNY and SVGAGI (reference sequence). The CDR3 is CAGGTDSYNEQFF. In DNA, the CDR3 is TGTGCCGGGGGGACCGATTCCTACAATGAGCAGTTCTTC.

The V and J genes are TRBV19 and TRBJ2-5; 16 bases agree with TRBD2. V lost 5 bases to trimming and J lost 3 bases; unmatched junction nucleotides: 3. Germline CDR1 LNHDA, CDR2 SQIVND (reference sequence). The length of the CDR3 is 16 residues. In DNA, the CDR3 is TGTGCCAGTAGTCCAGGGACTAGCGGGAGGGAAGAGACCCAGTACTTC. Its protein product is CASSPGTSGREETQYF.

This clone has just one count. CDR3 sequence reads: CASSVSTTNTGELFF. Here the CDR3 DNA reads TGCGCCAGCAGCGTATCTACCACGAACACCGGGGAGCTGTTTTTT. J is TRBJ2-2 and V is TRBV5-1; D gene ambiguous. The ends were cut back, 4 bases at V and 0 bases at J, with 10 bases in the middle. There are 15 residues in the CDR3. Germline assignment: CDR1 SGHRS and CDR2 YFSETQ.

The chain employs TRBV3-1 (or the pseudogene TRBV3-2) and TRBJ2-7; 9 bases match TRBD2. V lost 4 bases to trimming and J lost 4 bases; unmatched junction nucleotides: 5. The length of the CDR3 is 14 residues. CDR1 and CDR2 (germline): LGHDT, YNNKEL (reference sequence). CDR3 sequence (DNA): TGTGCCAGCAGCCCGCGGGGGGGGCGGTACGAGCAGTACTTC. Amino acids: CASSPRGGRYEQYF.

The chain recombines TRBV5-1 with TRBJ2-2, with D possibly TRBD2 on 6 matching bases. V lost 4 bases and J lost 2, with 12 bases in between. The germline gives CDR1 SGHRS, CDR2 YFSETQ. CDR3 length: 15 amino acids. CDR3 DNA sequence: TGCGCCAGCAGCACCATGGGGGGAAACACCGGGGAGCTGTTTTTT. It is translated as CASSTMGGNTGELFF.

The CDR3 spells CASSVLNQPQHF. The CDR3 coding sequence is TGTGCCAGTAGTGTTCTCAATCAGCCCCAGCATTTT. The chain couples TRBV19 to TRBJ1-5; D is unclear. Germline V gene lookup returns CDR1 LNHDA and CDR2 SQIVND (reference sequence). The CDR3 has 12 residues. V gave up 5 bases and J gave up 3 bases, with 5 bases separating them. Based on the CDR3 plus reference TRBV19 and TRBJ1-5, the full variable domain is DGGITQSPKYLFRKEGQNVTLSCEQNLNHDAMYWYRQDPGQGLRLIYYSQIVNDFQKGDIAEGYSVSREKKESFPLTVTSAQKNPTAFYLCASSVLNQPQHFGDGTRLSIL.

This chain connects TRBV29-1 to TRBJ2-2; D remains unclear. The CDR3 is made up of 13 amino acids. Between the trimmed V and J ends, which lost 5 bases and 1 base, there was a span of 8 bases. Germline V lookup: CDR1 SQVTM, CDR2 ANQGSEA. This CDR3 reads CSVPQQNTGELFF. The CDR3 DNA reads TGCAGCGTTCCTCAGCAGAACACCGGGGAGCTGTTTTTT.

The rearrangement uses TRBV24-1 and TRBJ2-2, with D perhaps TRBD2 (5 bases). V lost 5 bases to trimming and J lost 5 bases, with 14 bases between them. The CDR3 sequence is 15 residues long. The germline CDR1 and CDR2 sequences are KGHDR and SFDVKD. The CDR3 here is CATSAQARETGELFF. The CDR3 DNA sequence: TGTGCCACCAGTGCCCAGGCGAGGGAGACCGGGGAGCTGTTTTTT.

The genes are TRBV25-1 and TRBJ1-2, with TRBD1 as a possible D gene (5 bases). CDR1 and CDR2 from the germline V gene are MGHDK and SYGVNS. Trimming took 3 bases from V and 4 from J, leaving 21 bases between them. The CDR3 loop spans 17 amino acids. CDR3 coding DNA: TGTGCCAGCAGTGATGGGAGGTTGGGGCCACGGAGCTATGGCTACACCTTC. Translation: CASSDGRLGPRSYGYTF.

V is TRBV3-1 (or the pseudogene TRBV3-2) and J is TRBJ1-2; 11 positions match TRBD1. The germline V gene encodes CDR1 LGHDT and CDR2 YNNKEL (reference sequence). J was trimmed by 0 bases and V by 2 bases; bases with no gene match: 8. The CDR3 spans 18 residues. The CDR3: CASSQKHEGQGANYGYTF. The CDR3 DNA sequence: TGTGCCAGCAGCCAAAAACATGAGGGACAGGGGGCTAACTATGGCTACACCTTC.

This clone is a singleton in its sample. The genes are TRBV30 and TRBJ1-1; TRBD1 aligns across 8 bases. The V gene's germline CDR1 is GTSNPN and CDR2 SVGIG (reference sequence). The CDR3 covers 14 residues. J lost 1 base, V lost 3 bases, and 4 bases had no gene match. CDR3 in DNA: TGTGCCTGGAGGGACAGGGCGGCGAACACTGAAGCTTTCTTT. Translating gives CAWRDRAANTEAFF.

The chain has TRBV5-1 and TRBJ2-2, with 8 bases aligning to TRBD2. The CDR3 sequence is 15 residues long. Per germline, CDR1 SGHRS and CDR2 YFSETQ. With V trimmed by 3 bases and J by 4 bases, 5 bases remained unmatched. Written as DNA, the CDR3 is TGCGCCAGCAGCTCCGGGACTAGTACCACCGGGGAGCTGTTTTTT. The encoded protein is CASSSGTSTTGELFF.

The V and J genes are TRBV5-4 and TRBJ2-1; unclear D gene. This CDR3 contains 14 residues. In germline, CDR1 is SGHNT, CDR2 YYREEE (reference sequence). Trimming took off 4 bases at V and 6 bases at J, with 14 bases between the two ends. CDR3 coding DNA: TGTGCCAGCAGCCCCCCCGGCAGCACCAATGAGCAGTTCTTC. This sequence encodes CASSPPGSTNEQFF.

The V call is TRBV23-1, the J call TRBJ1-2, with 7 bases aligning to TRBD1. TRBV23-1 is treated as an ORF (open reading frame) with a function not yet certain. V lost 9 bases, J lost 4 bases, and 2 bases stayed unmatched. The CDR3 totals 11 residues. In DNA form, the CDR3 reads TGCGCCAGAGGGACAGCCTATGGCTACACCTTC. It codes for CARGTAYGYTF.

The genes are TRBV18 and TRBJ1-2; the D gene is possibly TRBD1 (5 bases). The V end lost 5 bases, the J end lost 7 bases, and 11 bases lay between the germline ends. Germline V lookup: CDR1 KGHSH, CDR2 LQKENI. The CDR3 sequence is 12 residues long. The chain's CDR3 is CASSFPGSGYTF. CDR3 in DNA: TGTGCCAGCTCATTCCCAGGGAGTGGCTACACCTTC. Full variable domain (missing parts from reference TRBV18 and TRBJ1-2): NAGVMQNPRHLVRRRGQEARLRCSPMKGHSHVYWYRQLPEEGLKFMVYLQKENIIDESGMPKERFSAEFPKEGPSILRIQQVVRGDSAAYFCASSFPGSGYTFGSGTRLTVV.

The chain carries TRBV11-2 and TRBJ2-5; tentative D call: TRBD2 (7 bases). V was cut by 3 bases and J by 5 bases, with 16 bases left in between. The CDR3 has 15 amino acids. CDR1 and CDR2 from the germline V gene are SGHAT and FQNNGV. The CDR3 protein is CASSLPRGAWETQYF. The CDR3 nucleotides are TGTGCCAGCAGCTTGCCTCGGGGGGCATGGGAGACCCAGTACTTC.

CDR3 in amino acids: CASSGPQGGSYNSPLHF. The CDR3 region has the DNA TGTGCCAGCAGCGGCCCACAGGGCGGGTCCTATAATTCACCCCTCCACTTT. V usage is TRBV7-9 and J usage is TRBJ1-6; TRBD1 is a possible D gene (6 bases). CDR1 SEHNR and CDR2 FQNEAQ come from the germline V gene (reference sequence). The V end lost 5 bases, the J end lost 1 base, and 15 bases lay between the germline ends. CDR3 length: 17 residues.

This clone was counted between two and nine times. V gene TRBV27 combines with J gene TRBJ2-5; 7 bases are shared with TRBD1. J was trimmed by 3 bases and V by 6 bases; bases with no gene match: 4. Germline CDR1 MNHEY, CDR2 SMNVEV (reference sequence). The CDR3 is 13 amino acids. The CDR3 loop reads CASSRDRKETQYF. DNA for the CDR3: TGTGCCAGCAGCCGGGACAGAAAAGAGACCCAGTACTTC.

The gene calls are TRBV7-9 and TRBJ2-5; D ambiguous. Germline-derived CDR1 and CDR2 are SEHNR and FQNEAQ (reference sequence). Trimming stripped 1 base from V and 5 bases from J, with 11 bases between. This CDR3 is built from 14 residues. CDR3: CASSLVSAFETQYF. The CDR3 region has the DNA TGTGCCAGCAGCTTAGTTTCAGCGTTCGAGACCCAGTACTTC.

In its sample, this clone was seen once. CDR3 DNA sequence: TGTGCCAGCAGCCAATGGGACACCCTAATCGATGAGCAGTTCTTC. Residues: CASSQWDTLIDEQFF. The rearrangement links TRBV14 to TRBJ2-1; a possible D gene is TRBD1 (6 bases). This CDR3 is built from 15 residues. The V end was cut by 2 bases, the J end by 8 bases, with 16 bases between. Germline V gene data show CDR1 as SGHDN and CDR2 as FVKESK.

This clone was seen a single time. The chain combines TRBV7-9 with TRBJ1-5; 7 bases are shared with TRBD1. With V trimmed by 7 bases and J by 7 bases, 7 bases remained unmatched. Germline-derived CDR1 and CDR2 are SEHNR and FQNEAQ (reference sequence). The CDR3 contains 13 residues. In DNA form, the CDR3 reads TGTGCCAGCACCCCAGGGGGGGGGCAGCCCCAGCATTTT. It yields the protein CASTPGGGQPQHF. The full variable domain, its missing parts supplied by reference TRBV7-9 and TRBJ1-5, is DTGVSQNPRHKITKRGQNVTFRCDPISEHNRLYWYRQTLGQGPEFLTYFQNEAQLEKSRLLSDRFSAERPKGSFSTLEIQRTEQGDSAMYLCASTPGGGQPQHFGDGTRLSIL.

Remarks on this clone: The sample has other DNA sequences that encode this CDR3 too. The V call is TRBV9, the J call TRBJ2-1; D unclear. Trimming left V 2 bases short and J 3 bases short, with 6 bases between. This CDR3 spans 13 amino acids. CDR1 is SGDLS and CDR2 is YYNGEE in the germline V gene. CDR3 DNA: TGTGCCAGCAGCGTGCTTGGCTACAATGAGCAGTTCTTC. Amino acids: CASSVLGYNEQFF.

The chain is built from TRBV7-3 and TRBJ2-3, with D unclear. The V end was cut by 5 bases, the J end by 0 bases, with 12 bases between. CDR3 length: 15 residues. CDR1 and CDR2 from the germline V gene are SGHTA and FQGTGA. The CDR3 DNA reads as TGTGCCAGCAGCCCCAGTCCCCATAGCACAGATACGCAGTATTTT. Translation gives CASSPSPHSTDTQYF.

This clone was counted a single time. Other DNA sequences of this sample code for an identical CDR3. This chain uses TRBV7-9 with TRBJ1-5; TRBD1 aligns across 7 bases. Looked up from germline, CDR1 is SEHNR and CDR2 is FQNEAQ (reference sequence). This CDR3 region has 13 residues. Trimming took 6 bases from V and 4 from J; bases not matched to a gene: 3. The chain's CDR3 is CASSRQGNQPQHF. CDR3 DNA sequence: TGTGCCAGCAGTAGACAGGGAAATCAGCCCCAGCATTTT.

The V and J genes are TRBV18 and TRBJ2-3, with D perhaps matching TRBD2 (5 bases). Germline V gene sequence: CDR1 KGHSH, CDR2 LQKENI. The V and J ends lost 1 base and 3 bases respectively, with 11 bases between them. This CDR3 is 15 amino acids long. CDR3 amino acids: CASSPRETLTDTQYF. The CDR3 DNA sequence: TGTGCCAGCTCACCACGGGAGACTCTAACAGATACGCAGTATTTT.

The gene calls are TRBV3-1 (or the pseudogene TRBV3-2) and TRBJ2-3; a possible D gene is TRBD1 (6 bases). Germline CDR1 LGHDT, CDR2 YNNKEL (reference sequence). The CDR3 spans 15 residues. V lost 2 bases, J lost 2 bases, and 11 bases lay in between. This CDR3 reads CASSQQGRATDTQYF. CDR3 in DNA: TGTGCCAGCAGCCAACAGGGGAGAGCCACAGATACGCAGTATTTT.

The rearrangement uses TRBV5-1 and TRBJ1-1, with D hard to call. The CDR3 is 13 amino acids. V gave up 0 bases and J gave up 6 bases, with 9 bases separating them. From germline, CDR1 is SGHRS and CDR2 YFSETQ. The CDR3 DNA reads TGCGCCAGCAGCTTGGAGTCGTGGGCTGAAGCTTTCTTT. Its protein is CASSLESWAEAFF.

V usage is TRBV2 and J usage is TRBJ1-1; the D gene is possibly TRBD1 (6 bases). Trimming left V 6 bases short and J 0 bases short, with 11 bases between. Germline V gene data show CDR1 as SNHLY and CDR2 as FYNNEI. The CDR3 contains 14 residues. The CDR3 bases are TGTGCCAGCAGGGGGACACTTATGAACACTGAAGCTTTCTTT. This sequence encodes CASRGTLMNTEAFF. Full variable domain (outside the CDR3, taken from reference TRBV2 and TRBJ1-1): EPEVTQTPSHQVTQMGQEVILRCVPISNHLYFYWYRQILGQKVEFLVSFYNNEISEKSEIFDDQFSVERPDGSNFTLKIRSTKLEDSAMYFCASRGTLMNTEAFFGQGTRLTVV.